Described below is a single TCR beta chain sequence and its context. Its target is not known. PCR used 60 Vbeta primers and 13 Jbeta primers. Authors' methods: Later analysis identified some 80 million unique TCR beta chains, approximately 11 million shared. The protocol was immunoSEQ multiplex PCR, while the TCRdb copy is restricted to in-frame clones and leaves out a portion. Clone size and V and J calls were adopted from that table, with D and trimming inferred from the DNA. The data contain over 100,000 clones, 81% of them seen just once; the ten biggest clones take up less than 2.5%. The data derive from a study of cytomegalovirus exposure and HLA in healthy donors. General study findings and limits: There were 164 TCR beta chains listed as cytomegalovirus-associated.

CDR3 length: 13 residues. Germline CDR1 reads SNHLY; CDR2 reads FYNNEI. The junction had 3 bases not matched to a gene; V was cut back by 6 bases and J by 2 bases. This receptor was identified in a woman in her twenties or thirties in good health and CMV-seronegative. The gene calls are TRBV2 and TRBJ2-5; TRBD2 matches 7 bases. The sequenced sample consisted of PBMCs. The CDR3 nucleotides read TGTGCCAGCAGGCCTAGCGGACAAGAGACCCAGTACTTC. It yields the protein CASRPSGQETQYF.